Listed below are T cell receptor beta chains from one sample, sequenced in a study of T-cell reconstitution after alpha-beta-depleted transplantation in children. Each CDR3 protein gets one entry after TCRdb re-called the PCR reads with MiXCR. The table has approximately 520,000 distinct CDR3 sequences, 32% seen once. Specimen: PBMCs from the stem cell graft donor, collected from the stem cell graft. These receptors originate from a human donor who donated a stem cell graft to a child with aplastic anemia. Both conserved end residues are part of each CDR3. D genes are given only for firm matches. Part of the rows lack a size; the others show once, few, many or a class for expanded clones.

V gene	J gene	clone size	D gene	CDR3 DNA	CDR3 protein
TRBV18	TRBJ1-1	few	NA	TGTGCCAGCTCACCCCAGACACAGAACACTGAAGCTTTCTTT	CASSPQTQNTEAFF
TRBV20-1	TRBJ1-2	NA	TRBD1	TGCAGTGCCGTGAACCCGGGACAGGGGTTACGCTACACCTTC	CSAVNPGQGLRYTF
TRBV20-1	TRBJ2-1	few	NA	TGCAGTGCTAGAGTTACCTTGCAGCACAATGAGCAGTTCTTC	CSARVTLQHNEQFF
TRBV28	TRBJ2-7	few	NA	TGTGCCACCGATGACGAATCCTACGAGCAGTACTTC	CATDDESYEQYF
TRBV28	TRBJ2-1	few	NA	TGTGCCAGCAACCTACCGGGATACTCGAATGAGCAGTTCTTC	CASNLPGYSNEQFF
TRBV19	TRBJ2-2	NA	TRBD2	TGTGCCAGTAGTCCCGGGGGGACCCTTAACACCGGGGAGCTGTTTTTT	CASSPGGTLNTGELFF
TRBV20-1	TRBJ2-3	NA	TRBD2	TGCAGTGCCCTAAAGACTAGCGGGAGGGTCGGCCGCACAGATACGCAGTATTTT	CSALKTSGRVGRTDTQYF
TRBV12-3/TRBV12-4	TRBJ2-5	few	NA	TGTGCCAGCAGCCTTATACTAGCAGAGACCCAGTACTTC	CASSLILAETQYF
TRBV29-1	TRBJ2-7	few	TRBD1	TGCAGCGTTGGAGGGGGGACAGGTTCCTACGAGCAGTACTTC	CSVGGGTGSYEQYF
TRBV6-1	TRBJ1-5	NA	NA	TGTGCCAGCAGACGACAGCCCCTGGGCAATCAGCCCCAGCATTTT	CASRRQPLGNQPQHF
TRBV3-1	TRBJ1-1	NA	NA	TGTGCCAGCAGCCAAAGGGAGGCGAACACTGAAGCTTTCTTT	CASSQREANTEAFF
TRBV7-9	TRBJ2-3	NA	TRBD2	TGTGCCAGCAGCCATACCCCTGGCGGGGGTTTCACAGATACGCAGTATTTT	CASSHTPGGGFTDTQYF
TRBV7-8	TRBJ2-5	NA	TRBD2	TGTGCCAGCAGCTTAGGGGTTATTAGCGGGAGATCGGAGACCCAGTACTTC	CASSLGVISGRSETQYF
TRBV21-1	TRBJ2-1	NA	NA	TGTGCCAGCAGCGAGGGGGCAGAGACGTACAATGAGCAGTTCTTC	CASSEGAETYNEQFF
TRBV7-3	TRBJ2-5	NA	NA	TGTGCCAGCAGCCTCTCTTCAGGGTTCCAAGAGACCCAGTACTTC	CASSLSSGFQETQYF
TRBV27	TRBJ2-1	NA	TRBD2	TGTGCCAGCAGTTTAATGGCGGGAGTTCATGAGCAGTTCTTC	CASSLMAGVHEQFF
TRBV29-1	TRBJ1-2	few	NA	TGCAGCGTTGCAAGCGGGCGAAACTATGGCTACACCTTC	CSVASGRNYGYTF
TRBV4-2	TRBJ1-4	NA	NA	TGTGCCAGCAGCCAAGACTTTGGTGAAAAACTGTTTTTT	CASSQDFGEKLFF
TRBV29-1	TRBJ1-5	NA	NA	TGCAGCGTCGGGGGTCAAGGGGGGGATCAGCCCCAGCATTTT	CSVGGQGGDQPQHF
TRBV7-2	TRBJ2-1	NA	NA	TGTGCCAGCAGCCCAATAAGCGGAGCTGGCTACAATGAGCAGTTCTTC	CASSPISGAGYNEQFF
TRBV5-5	TRBJ2-5	few	NA	TGTGCCAGCAGACCTGGGGTGGGGGAGACCCAGTACTTC	CASRPGVGETQYF
TRBV29-1	TRBJ1-3	NA	TRBD1	TGCAGCGTTGCCGGGACAGGGGCTTTAACAGGAAACACCATATATTTT	CSVAGTGALTGNTIYF
TRBV11-2	TRBJ2-1	NA	TRBD2	TGTGCCAGCAGCCGCCGTGGGACTAGCGGGAGAGAGGGGTACAATGAGCAGTTCTTC	CASSRRGTSGREGYNEQFF
TRBV29-1	TRBJ2-7	NA	TRBD1	TGCAGCGCCGGGTGGGCAGGGGGCGGATACGAGCAGTACTTC	CSAGWAGGGYEQYF
TRBV9	TRBJ2-7	few	TRBD2	TGTGCCAGCAGCGAGACTAGCGGATCCTACGAGCAGTACTTC	CASSETSGSYEQYF
TRBV29-1	TRBJ1-1	few	NA	TGCAGCGTTGCAGAGAACACTGAAGCTTTCTTT	CSVAENTEAFF
TRBV6-1	TRBJ2-7	few	NA	TGTGCCAGCAGGACGGACGGGGGTCCCTACGAGCAGTACTTC	CASRTDGGPYEQYF
TRBV12-3/TRBV12-4	TRBJ2-2	few	TRBD2	TGTGCCAGCAGCCGGAGCGGGATCGGGACCGGGGAGCTGTTTTTT	CASSRSGIGTGELFF
TRBV6-5	TRBJ2-5	few	NA	TGTGCCAGCAGTTACTCCCCGGGAACGGGGGAGACCCAGTACTTC	CASSYSPGTGETQYF
TRBV12-3/TRBV12-4	TRBJ1-1	few	TRBD1	TGTGCCAGCAGTTCTCCGGGACAGGGGAGTTTTGAAGCTTTCTTT	CASSSPGQGSFEAFF
TRBV20-1	TRBJ1-4	NA	TRBD1	TGCAGTGCTAGAGAAACAGGGGGCGGTAATGAAAAACTGTTTTTT	CSARETGGGNEKLFF